This T cell receptor (beta chain) was found in a study of blood T cell repertoires in COVID-19. About the study: The study drew acute and convalescent COVID-19 samples from the United States, Italy and Spain. Sources were T cells, B-cell-depleted T cells, or PBMCs; the material itself was cDNA or gDNA.

Ten or more counts support this clone. In the source study's methods: From reference gene primer amplification, estimates of nucleated cell counts were derived. Data came from immunoSEQ multiplex PCR; TCRdb stores just in-frame clones and leaves some out. The DNA gave D and trimming, while V, J and clone size come from that table. The sample carries 200,000 or so clones, more than 80% recorded once. The CDR3 has 15 amino acids. Germline V lookup: CDR1 LGHNA, CDR2 YSLEER. V lost 0 bases and J lost 4, with 12 bases in between. Followed longitudinally, the Seattle patients had been enrolled during active infection.

The origin of this receptor is an elderly woman with COVID-19, enrolled during active disease. The J gene is TRBJ1-2, the V gene TRBV4-3, with TRBD1 as a possible D gene (5 bases). Input material: peripheral blood. The CDR3 DNA follows: TGCGCCAGCAGCCAAGAATGGCAGGGAATCTATGGCTACACCTTC. This gives the protein CASSQEWQGIYGYTF.